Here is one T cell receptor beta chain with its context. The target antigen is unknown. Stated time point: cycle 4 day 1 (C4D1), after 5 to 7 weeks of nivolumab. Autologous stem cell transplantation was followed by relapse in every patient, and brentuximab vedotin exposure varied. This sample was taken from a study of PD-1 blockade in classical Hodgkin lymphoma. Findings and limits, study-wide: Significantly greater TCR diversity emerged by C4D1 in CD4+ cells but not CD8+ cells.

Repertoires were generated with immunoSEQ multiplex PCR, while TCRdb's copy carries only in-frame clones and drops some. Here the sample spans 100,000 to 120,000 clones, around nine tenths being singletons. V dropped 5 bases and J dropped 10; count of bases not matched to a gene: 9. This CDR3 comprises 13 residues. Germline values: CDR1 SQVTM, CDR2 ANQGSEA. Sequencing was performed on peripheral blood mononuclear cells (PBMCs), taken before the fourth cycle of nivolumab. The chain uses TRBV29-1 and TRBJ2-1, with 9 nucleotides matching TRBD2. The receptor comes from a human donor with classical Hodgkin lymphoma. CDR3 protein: CSVSGRQGWEQFF. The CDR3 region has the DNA TGCAGCGTTAGCGGGAGGCAAGGTTGGGAGCAGTTCTTC.